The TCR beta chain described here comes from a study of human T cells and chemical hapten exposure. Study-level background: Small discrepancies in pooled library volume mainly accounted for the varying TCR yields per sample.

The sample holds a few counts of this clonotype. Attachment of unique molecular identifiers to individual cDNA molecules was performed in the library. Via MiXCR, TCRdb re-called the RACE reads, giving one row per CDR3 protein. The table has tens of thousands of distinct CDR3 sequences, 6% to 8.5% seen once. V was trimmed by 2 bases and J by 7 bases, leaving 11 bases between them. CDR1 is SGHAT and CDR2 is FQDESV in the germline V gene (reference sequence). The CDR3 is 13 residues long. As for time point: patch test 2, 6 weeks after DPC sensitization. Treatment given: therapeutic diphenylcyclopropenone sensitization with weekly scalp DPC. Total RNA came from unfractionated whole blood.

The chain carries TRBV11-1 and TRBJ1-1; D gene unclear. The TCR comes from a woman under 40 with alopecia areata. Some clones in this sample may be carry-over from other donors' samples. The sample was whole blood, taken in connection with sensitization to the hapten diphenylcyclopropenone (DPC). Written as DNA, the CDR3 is TGTGCCAGCAGCTTACTACGGGGAGGTGAAGCTTTCTTT. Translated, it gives CASSLLRGGEAFF. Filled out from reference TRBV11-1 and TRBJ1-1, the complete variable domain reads EAEVAQSPRYKITEKSQAVAFWCDPISGHATLYWYRQILGQGPELLVQFQDESVVDDSQLPKDRFSAERLKGVDSTLKIQPAELGDSAMYLCASSLLRGGEAFFGQGTRLTVV.